These T cell receptor beta chains were read from a single sample in a study of blood T cells in healthy people across ages. TCRdb processed the 5' RACE reads anew with MiXCR; each CDR3 protein has one entry. The repertoire holds 1.5 million to 2 million distinct CDR3 sequences, with roughly 28% as singletons. The specimen was blood. Receptors were obtained from a woman between 25 and 40 years old in good health. The CDR3 runs from the conserved cysteine through the conserved F or W. The D gene is left open where the match is weak. Clone size, where shown, is once, few, many, or a class for clones that have expanded.

abundance: few; d_gene: TRBD1; v_gene: TRBV12-3/TRBV12-4; j_gene: TRBJ2-5; CDR3nt: TGTGCCAGCAGACCGGGACAGGGGGCGCTGGGGCAGTACTTC; CDR3aa: CASRPGQGALGQYF
abundance: -; d_gene: TRBD1; v_gene: TRBV20-1; j_gene: TRBJ1-2; CDR3nt: TGCAGTGCTAGAGGAAACAGGGGATCCGACTATGGCTACACCTTC; CDR3aa: CSARGNRGSDYGYTF
abundance: -; d_gene: -; v_gene: TRBV28; j_gene: TRBJ2-7; CDR3nt: TGTGCCAGCAGTTTTTCTGGCGGGTCCAGGACCGAGCAGTACTTC; CDR3aa: CASSFSGGSRTEQYF
abundance: few; d_gene: TRBD1; v_gene: TRBV5-6; j_gene: TRBJ2-1; CDR3nt: TGTGCCAGCAGCTTTAGGACAGGGTCCTACAATGAGCAGTTCTTC; CDR3aa: CASSFRTGSYNEQFF
abundance: many; d_gene: TRBD1; v_gene: TRBV20-1; j_gene: TRBJ2-7; CDR3nt: TGCAGTGCGGCCCGACAGGGTACCTACGAGCAGTACTTC; CDR3aa: CSAARQGTYEQYF
abundance: -; d_gene: -; v_gene: TRBV21-1; j_gene: TRBJ1-1; CDR3nt: TGCGCCAGCAGCAAAGCGAGACAGGGGGTTAACACTGAAGCTTTCTTT; CDR3aa: CASSKARQGVNTEAFF
abundance: -; d_gene: -; v_gene: TRBV12-3/TRBV12-4; j_gene: TRBJ2-5; CDR3nt: TGTGCCAGCAGAGGGACTTACGACAATGAGCAGTACTTC; CDR3aa: CASRGTYDNEQYF
abundance: few; d_gene: -; v_gene: TRBV4-1; j_gene: TRBJ2-4; CDR3nt: TGCGCCAGCAGCCAAGATAACCTTCCAGGAGGCATTCAGTACTTC; CDR3aa: CASSQDNLPGGIQYF
abundance: -; d_gene: TRBD2; v_gene: TRBV7-2; j_gene: TRBJ2-7; CDR3nt: TGTGCCAGCAGCTTAAGAGTTCGGGGTAGCGGGAGCTACGAGCAGTACTTC; CDR3aa: CASSLRVRGSGSYEQYF
abundance: many; d_gene: -; v_gene: TRBV7-6; j_gene: TRBJ2-6; CDR3nt: TGTGCCAGCAGCCTGAGGACCCCCTCTGGGGCCAACGTCCTGACTTTC; CDR3aa: CASSLRTPSGANVLTF
abundance: -; d_gene: TRBD1; v_gene: TRBV3-1; j_gene: TRBJ1-4; CDR3nt: TGTGCCAGCAGCCTGGGACAGGAGGGAAAACTGTTTTTT; CDR3aa: CASSLGQEGKLFF
abundance: -; d_gene: TRBD1; v_gene: TRBV6-5; j_gene: TRBJ1-2; CDR3nt: TGTGCCAGCAGTTACTCGGGACAGACTTATGGCTACACCTTC; CDR3aa: CASSYSGQTYGYTF
abundance: -; d_gene: -; v_gene: TRBV7-6; j_gene: TRBJ2-2; CDR3nt: TGTGCCAGCAGCTTGGGGCTAGACACCGGGGAGCGGTTTTTT; CDR3aa: CASSLGLDTGERFF
abundance: -; d_gene: TRBD2; v_gene: TRBV11-2; j_gene: TRBJ2-3; CDR3nt: TGTGCCAGCAGCTTAGCCCTAGCGGGGGGGCCGACAGATACGCAGTATTTT; CDR3aa: CASSLALAGGPTDTQYF
abundance: -; d_gene: -; v_gene: TRBV7-9; j_gene: TRBJ2-1; CDR3nt: TGTGCCAGCAGCTTAGCGTCAACAGGAGCTGAGACCCAGTTCTTC; CDR3aa: CASSLASTGAETQFF
abundance: -; d_gene: TRBD2; v_gene: TRBV7-9; j_gene: TRBJ2-1; CDR3nt: TGTGCCAGCAGCTTGGGAGCGGGAATCAGAGAAAATGAGCAGTTCTTC; CDR3aa: CASSLGAGIRENEQFF
abundance: many; d_gene: -; v_gene: TRBV7-8; j_gene: TRBJ2-1; CDR3nt: TGTGCCAGCAGATTGAGGGTTGGCATGGGCAATGAGCAGTTCTTC; CDR3aa: CASRLRVGMGNEQFF
abundance: -; d_gene: TRBD1; v_gene: TRBV6-5; j_gene: TRBJ2-5; CDR3nt: TGTGCCAGCAGTCAGGACAGGGGGCCGGTAGAGACCCAGTACTTC; CDR3aa: CASSQDRGPVETQYF
abundance: -; d_gene: -; v_gene: TRBV5-1; j_gene: TRBJ2-7; CDR3nt: TGCGCCAGCAGCTTGCCGGGGGCAGGGGCCTACGAGCAGTACTTC; CDR3aa: CASSLPGAGAYEQYF
abundance: -; d_gene: -; v_gene: TRBV20-1; j_gene: TRBJ1-5; CDR3nt: TGCAGTGCTATACCCCACACCAATCAGCCCCAGCATTTT; CDR3aa: CSAIPHTNQPQHF
abundance: -; d_gene: TRBD2; v_gene: TRBV20-1; j_gene: TRBJ2-1; CDR3nt: TGCAGTGCTAGAGGACTAGCGGGAGGGCGCGCCTACAATGAGCAGTTCTTC; CDR3aa: CSARGLAGGRAYNEQFF
abundance: -; d_gene: -; v_gene: TRBV15; j_gene: TRBJ1-5; CDR3nt: TGTGCCACCAGCAGAGGAGGCAGGGGACATCAGCCCCAGCATTTT; CDR3aa: CATSRGGRGHQPQHF
abundance: -; d_gene: TRBD2; v_gene: TRBV3-1; j_gene: TRBJ2-1; CDR3nt: TGTGCCAGCAGCCAAGGGAGTACGGGGAGGGATGAGCAGTTCTTC; CDR3aa: CASSQGSTGRDEQFF
abundance: many; d_gene: -; v_gene: TRBV7-2; j_gene: TRBJ2-7; CDR3nt: TGTGCCAGCAGACTAAACCCCGACTCTATGAACGAGCAGTACTTC; CDR3aa: CASRLNPDSMNEQYF
abundance: few; d_gene: -; v_gene: TRBV7-2; j_gene: TRBJ2-4; CDR3nt: TGTGCCAGCAGCTTAGGGAGGACGGAGGGCCTATTCATTCAGTACTTC; CDR3aa: CASSLGRTEGLFIQYF
abundance: -; d_gene: -; v_gene: TRBV20-1; j_gene: TRBJ2-5; CDR3nt: TGCAGTGCTAGAGAACAGAAAAAAGAGACCCAGTACTTC; CDR3aa: CSAREQKKETQYF
abundance: -; d_gene: TRBD1; v_gene: TRBV7-3; j_gene: TRBJ1-6; CDR3nt: TGTGCCAGCACCCTAGGACAGGGGGATAATTCACCCCTCCACTTT; CDR3aa: CASTLGQGDNSPLHF
abundance: -; d_gene: TRBD1; v_gene: TRBV29-1; j_gene: TRBJ2-7; CDR3nt: TGCAGCGTTGCCCCTACTCCTGGGACAGAGTACGAGCAGTACTTC; CDR3aa: CSVAPTPGTEYEQYF
abundance: few; d_gene: -; v_gene: TRBV7-2; j_gene: TRBJ1-2; CDR3nt: TGTGCCAGCAGATTAGAGGGATCGGCGAGTGGCTACACCTTC; CDR3aa: CASRLEGSASGYTF
abundance: -; d_gene: -; v_gene: TRBV6-1; j_gene: TRBJ2-5; CDR3nt: TGTGCCAGCAGCGCCAACGTGGAGACCCAGTACTTC; CDR3aa: CASSANVETQYF
abundance: -; d_gene: -; v_gene: TRBV12-3/TRBV12-4; j_gene: TRBJ2-1; CDR3nt: TGTGCCAGCAGTTTAACGCCTCGGGGGCCTGCCCCAAACAATGAGCAGTTCTTC; CDR3aa: CASSLTPRGPAPNNEQFF
abundance: -; d_gene: -; v_gene: TRBV5-1; j_gene: TRBJ2-1; CDR3nt: TGCGCCAGCAGCTCCCACGGGACACAATACAATGAGCAGTTCTTC; CDR3aa: CASSSHGTQYNEQFF
abundance: -; d_gene: -; v_gene: TRBV7-2; j_gene: TRBJ1-5; CDR3nt: TGTACCAGCAGCCCCTCAACAGGTATCAATCAGCCCCAGCATTTT; CDR3aa: CTSSPSTGINQPQHF
abundance: few; d_gene: -; v_gene: TRBV6-5; j_gene: TRBJ1-1; CDR3nt: TGTGCCAGCAGTTACTTGACAGGGAACACTGAAGCTTTCTTT; CDR3aa: CASSYLTGNTEAFF
abundance: -; d_gene: -; v_gene: TRBV7-9; j_gene: TRBJ2-3; CDR3nt: TGTGCCGGCAGCTCCGGACGGGCAGCTAGCACAGATACGCAGTATTTT; CDR3aa: CAGSSGRAASTDTQYF
abundance: -; d_gene: -; v_gene: TRBV7-9; j_gene: TRBJ1-3; CDR3nt: TGTGCCAGCACCCAGGAGCTTGGAAACACCATATATTTT; CDR3aa: CASTQELGNTIYF
abundance: -; d_gene: -; v_gene: TRBV20-1; j_gene: TRBJ1-1; CDR3nt: TGCAGTGCTAGTCAGGGTTTCGGTGAAGCTTTCTTT; CDR3aa: CSASQGFGEAFF
abundance: few; d_gene: -; v_gene: TRBV12-3/TRBV12-4; j_gene: TRBJ1-1; CDR3nt: TGTGCCAGCAGTTTGGGAGACTCAGCTTTCTTT; CDR3aa: CASSLGDSAFF
abundance: few; d_gene: -; v_gene: TRBV5-1; j_gene: TRBJ1-1; CDR3nt: TGCGCCAGCAGCTTCGGGGGCGTATCTGACACTGAAGCTTTCTTT; CDR3aa: CASSFGGVSDTEAFF
abundance: -; d_gene: TRBD2; v_gene: TRBV6-5; j_gene: TRBJ2-3; CDR3nt: TGTGCCAGCAGTTACTCAGCGGGAGTTCAAGATACGCAGTATTTT; CDR3aa: CASSYSAGVQDTQYF
abundance: few; d_gene: -; v_gene: TRBV29-1; j_gene: TRBJ1-1; CDR3nt: TGCAGCGTTGAAGCCGGGGCCGGTGGAGCTTTCTTT; CDR3aa: CSVEAGAGGAFF
abundance: -; d_gene: TRBD2; v_gene: TRBV5-1; j_gene: TRBJ2-3; CDR3nt: TGCGCCAGCAGCTCGCGTCCTAGCGGGACGACAGATACGCAGTATTTT; CDR3aa: CASSSRPSGTTDTQYF
abundance: -; d_gene: TRBD2; v_gene: TRBV4-3; j_gene: TRBJ2-3; CDR3nt: TGCGCCAGCAGCCAAGAGGCACCTGGGCGGGAGAGGGTAGATACGCAGTATTTT; CDR3aa: CASSQEAPGRERVDTQYF
abundance: few; d_gene: -; v_gene: TRBV2; j_gene: TRBJ2-1; CDR3nt: TGTGCCAGTTTTGGTGGGGGGCGGAGCTATGAGCAGTTCTTC; CDR3aa: CASFGGGRSYEQFF
abundance: many; d_gene: -; v_gene: TRBV24-1; j_gene: TRBJ2-1; CDR3nt: TGTGCCACCAGTGGACCCCCCAACAGCGAGCAGTTCTTC; CDR3aa: CATSGPPNSEQFF
abundance: -; d_gene: -; v_gene: TRBV20-1; j_gene: TRBJ2-5; CDR3nt: TGCAGTGCTAGAGATGTCGGGACGTCGTTTGAGACCCAGTACTTC; CDR3aa: CSARDVGTSFETQYF
abundance: many; d_gene: TRBD2; v_gene: TRBV6-5; j_gene: TRBJ2-7; CDR3nt: TGTGCCAGCGGAAGCGGGAGCCCCTACGAGCAGTACTTC; CDR3aa: CASGSGSPYEQYF
abundance: few; d_gene: TRBD2; v_gene: TRBV10-3; j_gene: TRBJ2-3; CDR3nt: TGTGCCATCAGCCAACTAGCGGCGAGCACAGATACGCAGTATTTT; CDR3aa: CAISQLAASTDTQYF
abundance: -; d_gene: TRBD2; v_gene: TRBV5-1; j_gene: TRBJ2-5; CDR3nt: TGCGCCAGCAGCTGGAGCGGGGGGGACGAGACCCAGTACTTC; CDR3aa: CASSWSGGDETQYF
abundance: -; d_gene: TRBD2; v_gene: TRBV5-4; j_gene: TRBJ2-1; CDR3nt: TGTGCCAGCAGCCAGCTAGCGGGGGCCCAATACAATGAGCAGTTCTTC; CDR3aa: CASSQLAGAQYNEQFF
abundance: -; d_gene: -; v_gene: TRBV7-2; j_gene: TRBJ1-2; CDR3nt: TGTGCCAGCAGCTTAGGGGGGGCAATTCCCGATGGCTACACCTTC; CDR3aa: CASSLGGAIPDGYTF
abundance: -; d_gene: TRBD1; v_gene: TRBV7-3; j_gene: TRBJ1-1; CDR3nt: TGTGCCAGCAGCCTCTACCACCGGGACAGGAACACTGAAGCTTTCTTT; CDR3aa: CASSLYHRDRNTEAFF